The 30 T cell receptor beta chains below all came from one sample that was sequenced in a study of human T cells and chemical hapten exposure. Time point indicated: patch test 2, 6 weeks after DPC sensitization. Sample treatment: therapeutic diphenylcyclopropenone sensitization with weekly scalp DPC. TCRdb reprocessed the RACE reads via MiXCR and lists one record per CDR3 protein. The table has about 54,000 distinct CDR3 sequences, just under 10% seen once. The sequences come from whole blood, collected in connection with sensitization to the hapten diphenylcyclopropenone (DPC). These receptors were obtained from a woman aged 45-59 years with alopecia areata. Some clones in this sample may be carry-over from other donors' samples.

Of note for this clonotype: One junction end disagrees with the germline gene, perhaps due to a read error. The rearrangement links TRBV14 to TRBJ2-6; D tentatively reads TRBD1 or TRBD2 (5 bases each). Germline values: CDR1 SGHDN, CDR2 FVKESK. CDR3 length equals 15 residues. CDR3 in DNA: TGTGCCAGCAGCCAGGGAGAAACTGGGGCCAACATCCTGACTTTC. As protein: CASSQGETGANILTF.

The J gene is TRBJ2-1, the V gene TRBV7-7, with TRBD2 matching 8 bases. V lost 6 bases to trimming and J lost 0 bases; unmatched junction nucleotides: 4. Germline assignment: CDR1 SSHAT and CDR2 FNYEAQ (reference sequence). The CDR3 loop spans 15 amino acids. In nucleotides, the CDR3 is TGTGCCAGCAGTCGGGGGGGGAGCTCCTACAATGAGCAGTTCTTC. Amino acid sequence: CASSRGGSSYNEQFF.

The chain has TRBV7-2 and TRBJ1-2, with TRBD1 matching over 7 bases. The CDR3 is 14 amino acids. Germline-derived CDR1 and CDR2 are SGHTA and FQGNSA. The junction had 5 bases not matched to a gene; V was cut back by 4 bases and J by 3 bases. DNA of the CDR3: TGTGCCAGCAGCTCTGACAGGGACCACTATGGCTACACCTTC. Amino acids: CASSSDRDHYGYTF.

This clonotype appeared a few times. The chain combines TRBV6-5 with TRBJ1-6; D is uncertain. Germline assignment: CDR1 MNHEY and CDR2 SVGAGI. This CDR3 comprises 17 residues. V lost 3 bases to trimming and J lost 5 bases, with 17 bases between them. CDR3 sequence: CASSYLGSATNNSPLHF. The DNA for the CDR3 is TGTGCCAGCAGTTATCTGGGAAGCGCTACGAATAATTCACCCCTCCACTTT.

The table lists this clonotype with a few counts. The chain recombines TRBV13 with TRBJ2-2, with D perhaps TRBD2 (5 bases). Germline CDR1 PRHDT, CDR2 FYEKMQ (reference sequence). CDR3 length: 12 residues. Trimming removed 6 bases at V and 5 bases at J, with 7 bases between. The CDR3 nucleotides are TGTGCCAGCAGTCTAGCAACCGGGGAGCTGTTTTTT. Encoded protein: CASSLATGELFF.

V gene TRBV3-1 combines with J gene TRBJ2-5; D is ambiguous. Trimming removed 0 bases from V and 2 bases from J, with 7 bases in between. Germline V lookup: CDR1 LGHDT, CDR2 YNNKEL (reference sequence). The CDR3 runs to 14 residues. The CDR3 protein is CASSQDWQQETQYF. The CDR3 bases are TGTGCCAGCAGCCAAGATTGGCAACAAGAGACCCAGTACTTC.

The sample holds many counts of this clonotype. The chain carries TRBV7-2 and TRBJ2-7; tentative D call: TRBD1 (6 bases). V lost 0 bases, J lost 6 bases, and 15 bases lay in between. This CDR3 contains 15 residues. Germline V lookup: CDR1 SGHTA, CDR2 FQGNSA. The CDR3 sequence: CASSLAFGQYSEQYF. Written as DNA, the CDR3 is TGTGCCAGCAGCTTAGCGTTTGGACAGTACTCCGAGCAGTACTTC. The full variable domain, with the rest looked up from reference TRBV7-2 and TRBJ2-7, is GAGVSQSPSNKVTEKGKDVELRCDPISGHTALYWYRQSLGQGLEFLIYFQGNSAPDKSGLPSDRFSAERTGGSVSTLTIQRTQQEDSAVYLCASSLAFGQYSEQYFGPGTRLTVT.

This clonotype was recorded many times. The chain has TRBV7-9 and TRBJ2-5; D is undetermined. The V and J ends lost 3 bases and 3 bases respectively, with 5 bases between them. Germline CDR1 is SEHNR and CDR2 is FQNEAQ (reference sequence). This CDR3 contains 12 residues. The CDR3 region has the DNA TGTGCCAGCAGCTTCGGTAAAGAGACCCAGTACTTC. Translation gives CASSFGKETQYF.

This clonotype was counted between two and nine times. The chain uses TRBV6-2 or TRBV6-3 and TRBJ2-1; either TRBD1 or TRBD2 may supply D (8 bases each). The V gene lost 9 bases and the J gene lost 7 bases, with 28 bases spanning the gap. The CDR3 has 17 residues. Germline V gene sequence: CDR1 MNHEY, CDR2 SVGEGT. CDR3 sequence reads: CASRTGKHGGAQNEQFF. As DNA, the CDR3 is TGTGCCAGTCGGACAGGGAAGCACGGGGGGGCTCAGAATGAGCAGTTCTTC.

This clonotype was observed at least ten times. The chain couples TRBV5-4 to TRBJ2-3; D is perhaps TRBD2 (6 bases). The CDR3 is 19 amino acids. CDR1 is SGHNT and CDR2 is YYREEE in the germline V gene (reference sequence). V lost 5 bases to trimming and J lost 4 bases, with 29 bases between them. The CDR3 reads CASSPPPALVTRSPDTQYF. The DNA for the CDR3 is TGTGCCAGCAGTCCACCACCAGCATTGGTGACTAGATCCCCAGATACGCAGTATTTT.

This clonotype showed up just a few times. J is TRBJ2-3 and V is TRBV6-5; 10 nucleotides agree with TRBD1. V gave up 7 bases and J gave up 9 bases; unmatched junction bases: 7. There are 13 residues in the CDR3. Per the germline V gene, CDR1 is MNHEY and CDR2 is SVGAGI. As DNA, the CDR3 is TGTGCCAGCAAACCGGGACAGGGGTCGACGCAGTATTTT. Translating it yields CASKPGQGSTQYF.

This clonotype was detected a few times. The rearrangement uses TRBV5-4 and TRBJ2-3; either TRBD1 or TRBD2 may supply D (5 bases each). V lost 5 bases, J lost 6 bases, and 22 bases lay in between. This CDR3 is built from 16 residues. The germline V gene has CDR1 SGHNT and CDR2 YYREEE (reference sequence). CDR3 DNA: TGTGCCAGCAGGTACCAAGCCGCCGGGGCAGGGGATACGCAGTATTTT. As protein: CASRYQAAGAGDTQYF.

V is TRBV29-1 and J is TRBJ1-6; TRBD1 agrees at 7 bases. Germline-derived CDR1 and CDR2 are SQVTM and ANQGSEA. This CDR3 contains 12 residues. After removal of 7 bases from V and 7 bases from J, the junction contained 4 bases not matched to a gene. CDR3 in DNA: TGCAGCGCCGGACAGGAAAATTCACCCCTCCACTTT. It encodes CSAGQENSPLHF.

This clonotype was observed many times. The genes are TRBV27 and TRBJ2-4, with 8 bases lining up with TRBD1. CDR1 MNHEY and CDR2 SMNVEV come from the germline V gene (reference sequence). CDR3 size: 15 residues. V shed 1 base and J 3 bases; nucleotides not matched to a gene: 2. The CDR3 DNA reads TGTGCCAGCAGTTTATACAGGGGGGACAAAAACATTCAGTACTTC. Amino acid sequence: CASSLYRGDKNIQYF.

The V call is TRBV11-3, the J call TRBJ2-3; D is uncertain. Germline lookup yields CDR1 SGHNT and CDR2 YENEEA. Between the trimmed V and J ends, which lost 0 bases and 2 bases, there was a span of 6 bases. CDR3 length equals 14 residues. For the CDR3, the DNA is TGTGCCAGCAGCTTAGATCTGAACACAGATACGCAGTATTTT. Its protein product is CASSLDLNTDTQYF.

V and J are TRBV6-5 and TRBJ2-7; possibly TRBD2 for D (5 bases). CDR3 size: 15 residues. The ends were cut back, 5 bases at V and 2 bases at J, with 16 bases in the middle. CDR1 and CDR2 (germline): MNHEY, SVGAGI. CDR3 nucleotides: TGTGCCAGCAGTATCCGGGGAACAGCTCCCTACGAGCAGTACTTC. Translated, it gives CASSIRGTAPYEQYF.

The table lists this clonotype with many counts. The chain links TRBV20-1 to TRBJ1-5; D remains ambiguous. V lost 1 base and J 5 bases, leaving 12 bases between the germline ends. CDR3 length: 14 amino acids. Germline loops: CDR1 DFQATT, CDR2 SNEGSKA (reference sequence). The CDR3 coding sequence is TGCAGTGCTAGAGTGGGGAACACGGATCAGCCCCAGCATTTT. Translated: CSARVGNTDQPQHF.

This clonotype has at least ten counts. The J gene is TRBJ1-1, the V gene TRBV6-1; a weak D match, TRBD1 (6 bases). Per germline, CDR1 MNHNS and CDR2 SASEGT. The CDR3 is 18 amino acids. Trimming removed 0 bases from V and 9 bases from J, with 26 bases in between. DNA of the CDR3: TGTGCCAGCAGTGAAGCGCGTAAGACGGGGGCCATCAGGGTACAAGCTTTCTTT. Translation gives CASSEARKTGAIRVQAFF.

The sample holds a few counts of this clonotype. This chain uses TRBV14 with TRBJ1-3; D call uncertain. Trimming removed 1 base from V and 6 bases from J, with 34 bases in between. Germline CDR1 reads SGHDN; CDR2 reads FVKESK. This CDR3 contains 22 residues. In DNA form, the CDR3 reads TGTGCCAGCAGCCAAGGGCCGACACAAACCGGTTTTAAGAGTTTGTCCACAAACACCATATATTTT. Protein sequence: CASSQGPTQTGFKSLSTNTIYF.

V and J are TRBV14 and TRBJ1-2; D ambiguous. From germline, CDR1 is SGHDN and CDR2 FVKESK. The CDR3 sequence is 14 residues long. Trimming took off 2 bases at V and 7 bases at J, with 14 bases between the two ends. In DNA form, the CDR3 reads TGTGCCAGCAGCCAACTTCCTATGGCTGGTGGCTACACCTTC. Protein: CASSQLPMAGGYTF. The full variable domain, with the rest looked up from reference TRBV14 and TRBJ1-2, is EAGVTQFPSHSVIEKGQTVTLRCDPISGHDNLYWYRRVMGKEIKFLLHFVKESKQDESGMPNNRFLAERTGGTYSTLKVQPAELEDSGVYFCASSQLPMAGGYTFGSGTRLTVV.

The chain recombines TRBV27 with TRBJ1-2; 7 bases match TRBD1. J gave up 5 bases and V 6 bases, and 6 bases lay outside the gene matches. The CDR3 is made up of 13 amino acids. The V gene's germline CDR1 is MNHEY and CDR2 SMNVEV (reference sequence). The CDR3 loop is CASRPTGPYGYTF. CDR3 nucleotide sequence: TGTGCCAGCAGGCCGACAGGGCCTTATGGCTACACCTTC.

Comment on this clonotype: A read error may be the cause here, since a much bigger clone is one base away. V usage is TRBV12-3 or TRBV12-4 and J usage is TRBJ1-4; the D gene is possibly TRBD1 (5 bases). There are 14 residues in the CDR3. The chain's CDR3 is CTSSPGRANEKLFF. As DNA, the CDR3 is TGTACCAGCAGTCCAGGGAGGGCTAATGAAAAACTGTTTTTT.

The V call is TRBV7-8, the J call TRBJ2-1; 8 bases agree with TRBD2. This CDR3 region has 15 residues. Trimming at V came to 0 bases and at J to 2 bases, leaving 0 bases not matched to a gene. CDR1 is SGHVS, CDR2 FQNEAQ, per germline. Written as DNA, the CDR3 is TGTGCCAGCAGCTTAGCCGGGGGGGCCTACAATGAGCAGTTCTTC. Its protein is CASSLAGGAYNEQFF.

The chain has TRBV5-1 and TRBJ2-1; no clear D gene. Per germline, CDR1 SGHRS and CDR2 YFSETQ. Between the trimmed V and J ends, which lost 2 bases and 1 base, there was a span of 10 bases. This CDR3 comprises 15 residues. The CDR3 is CASSFTPDSYNEQFF. CDR3 coding DNA: TGCGCCAGCAGCTTCACGCCGGATTCCTACAATGAGCAGTTCTTC.

This clonotype has only a few counts. The chain couples TRBV6-6 to TRBJ2-5; 7 bases fit TRBD1. Germline values: CDR1 MNHNY, CDR2 SVGAGI (reference sequence). This CDR3 comprises 14 residues. The trim removed 2 bases at V and 5 bases at J, leaving 5 bases unmatched. For the CDR3, the DNA is TGTGCCAGCAGTTACACAGACAGGGAGGAGACCCAGTACTTC. It codes for CASSYTDREETQYF.

V gene TRBV18 combines with J gene TRBJ2-1; no clear D. The CDR3 sequence is 15 residues long. V was trimmed by 2 bases and J by 5 bases, leaving 13 bases between them. Germline V gives CDR1 KGHSH, CDR2 LQKENI. CDR3 nucleotides: TGTGCCAGCTCACCATGGGTCCGGAACAACAATGAGCAGTTCTTC. Translated, it gives CASSPWVRNNNEQFF.

This clonotype was detected a few times. The rearrangement links TRBV28 to TRBJ1-1; D is uncertain. Trimming took off 10 bases at V and 6 bases at J, with 18 bases between the two ends. The CDR3 has 13 amino acids. Germline CDR1 MDHEN, CDR2 SYDVKM. DNA for the CDR3: TGTGCCACCCAACCCCCCATGGGCCCTGAAGCTTTCTTT. It is translated as CATQPPMGPEAFF.

The chain carries TRBV7-2 and TRBJ2-1; the match to TRBD2 covers 8 bases. Germline-derived CDR1 and CDR2 are SGHTA and FQGNSA. V lost 2 bases and J lost 4; bases outside the gene matches: 13. The CDR3 runs to 18 residues. This chain's CDR3 is CASSLRPPAGARYNEQFF. Here the CDR3 DNA reads TGTGCCAGCAGCTTAAGGCCCCCAGCGGGGGCTCGGTACAATGAGCAGTTCTTC.

The chain couples TRBV18 to TRBJ2-3; TRBD1 aligns across 10 bases. The J segment lost 0 bases and the V segment lost 6 bases, leaving 12 bases of the junction unmatched. From germline, CDR1 is KGHSH and CDR2 LQKENI. The CDR3 has 18 amino acids. The CDR3 bases are TGTGCCAGCTCGCGAGACAGGGGGCGATTTCAGAGCACAGATACGCAGTATTTT. Amino acids: CASSRDRGRFQSTDTQYF.

The chain combines TRBV4-1 with TRBJ1-2; the D gene is possibly TRBD1 (6 bases). CDR1 and CDR2 from the germline V gene are MGHRA and YSYEKL. The CDR3 sequence is 13 residues long. V was cut by 3 bases and J by 4 bases, with 9 bases left in between. The CDR3 sequence: CASSHEGGYGYTF. DNA for the CDR3: TGCGCCAGCAGCCATGAAGGGGGCTATGGCTACACCTTC.